Listed below are T cell receptor beta chains from one sample, sequenced in a study of blood T cell repertoires in COVID-19. Data came from immunoSEQ multiplex PCR; TCRdb stores just in-frame clones and leaves some out. The sample lists under 350,000 clones; around nine tenths were seen once. The sample comprised PBMCs or T cells enriched from blood (not recorded which). All receptors come from a young woman who had recovered from COVID-19. The CDR3 runs from the conserved cysteine through the conserved F or W. A D gene is named only where the DNA matches it firmly. Clone size is stated in some rows and not others, as once, few, many or a class when expanded.

V: TRBV7-2; D: TRBD2; length: 15; J: TRBJ2-5; size: NA; DNA: TGTGCCAGCAGCCAAGTGGGACTAGACCAAGAGACCCAGTACTTC; CDR3: CASSQVGLDQETQYF
V: TRBV19; D: NA; length: 14; J: TRBJ2-7; size: NA; DNA: TGTGCCAGTAGTATGGACAGCCGATCCTACGAGCAGTACTTC; CDR3: CASSMDSRSYEQYF
V: TRBV28; D: TRBD1; length: 14; J: TRBJ2-7; size: once; DNA: TGTGCCAGCAGTCCGGACAGGCCCTCCTACGAGCAGTACTTC; CDR3: CASSPDRPSYEQYF
V: TRBV30; D: NA; length: 13; J: TRBJ1-1; size: NA; DNA: TGTGCCTTTTCAGGGAATTCGAACACTGAAGCTTTCTTT; CDR3: CAFSGNSNTEAFF
V: TRBV5-6; D: NA; length: 14; J: TRBJ2-2; size: once; DNA: TGTGCCAGCAGCTTGGAGGCAAGGGGCGGGGAGCTGTTTTTT; CDR3: CASSLEARGGELFF
V: TRBV18; D: NA; length: 16; J: TRBJ2-2; size: NA; DNA: TGTGCCAGCTCACCGCGGGGACGGGGGAACACCGGGGAGCTGTTTTTT; CDR3: CASSPRGRGNTGELFF
V: TRBV27; D: TRBD1; length: 17; J: TRBJ1-5; size: NA; DNA: TGTGCCAGCAGTCTCAGCCCTCCGGACAGGGGCAATCAGCCCCAGCATTTT; CDR3: CASSLSPPDRGNQPQHF
V: TRBV5-4; D: NA; length: 13; J: TRBJ2-5; size: few; DNA: TGTGCCAGCAGCTCGAAGGGGGTGGAGACCCAGTACTTC; CDR3: CASSSKGVETQYF
V: TRBV7-3; D: TRBD2; length: 17; J: TRBJ2-3; size: NA; DNA: TGTGCCAGCAGCTTGAAAGGCGGGAGGGTTACGACAGATACGCAGTATTTT; CDR3: CASSLKGGRVTTDTQYF
V: TRBV5-4; D: TRBD1; length: 14; J: TRBJ2-7; size: NA; DNA: TGTGCCAGGCCCGGACAGGGGGTTTCCTACGAGCAGTACTTC; CDR3: CARPGQGVSYEQYF
V: TRBV7-9; D: TRBD2; length: 15; J: TRBJ2-1; size: NA; DNA: TGTGCCAGCAGCTCCCTAGCGGGAGGGCCACATGAGCAGTTCTTC; CDR3: CASSSLAGGPHEQFF
V: TRBV11-3; D: NA; length: 14; J: TRBJ2-2; size: NA; DNA: TGTGCCAGCAGCTTAGACAGAAACACCGGGGAGCTGTTTTTT; CDR3: CASSLDRNTGELFF
V: TRBV11-2; D: NA; length: 15; J: TRBJ1-6; size: NA; DNA: TGTGCCAGCTTGCGAGACAGTTCAAATAATTCACCCCTCCACTTT; CDR3: CASLRDSSNNSPLHF
V: TRBV4-1; D: TRBD1; length: 14; J: TRBJ1-1; size: NA; DNA: TGCGCCAGCAGACCATTACAGGGGGACACTGAAGCTTTCTTT; CDR3: CASRPLQGDTEAFF
V: TRBV11-2; D: TRBD1; length: 14; J: TRBJ1-1; size: NA; DNA: TGTGCCAGCAGCCCGGGACAGGTAGCTTCTGAAGCTTTCTTT; CDR3: CASSPGQVASEAFF
V: TRBV3-1/TRBV3-2; D: NA; length: 14; J: TRBJ2-1; size: NA; DNA: TGTGCCAGCAGCCAAGAGGCCGGGATCAATGAGCAGTTCTTC; CDR3: CASSQEAGINEQFF
V: TRBV7-2; D: TRBD1; length: 17; J: TRBJ1-6; size: NA; DNA: TGTGCCAGCAGCTCAAGAAATACCGGGACAGCCCTCCAACCCCTCCACTTT; CDR3: CASSSRNTGTALQPLHF
V: TRBV3-1/TRBV3-2; D: NA; length: 15; J: TRBJ2-3; size: NA; DNA: TGTGCCAGCAGCCAAGCTCCCCGGAGAACAGATACGCAGTATTTT; CDR3: CASSQAPRRTDTQYF
V: TRBV28; D: NA; length: 18; J: TRBJ1-5; size: NA; DNA: TGTGCCAGCAGTTTCCTGTTGGTACCTGAGAGGGGCAATCAGCCCCAGCATTTT; CDR3: CASSFLLVPERGNQPQHF
V: TRBV5-6; D: TRBD1; length: 19; J: TRBJ1-6; size: NA; DNA: TGTGCCAGCAGCTTGCCACAACCGGGACAGAGCTCCTATAATTCACCCCTCCACTTT; CDR3: CASSLPQPGQSSYNSPLHF
V: TRBV6-5; D: TRBD1; length: 16; J: TRBJ2-7; size: NA; DNA: TGTGCCAGCAGTTCCAGGGGACAGATCAACACCTACGAGCAGTACTTC; CDR3: CASSSRGQINTYEQYF
V: TRBV13; D: NA; length: 15; J: TRBJ2-3; size: NA; DNA: TGTGCCAGCAGCTCCGGGGGTGTTCGGGTAGATACGCAGTATTTT; CDR3: CASSSGGVRVDTQYF
V: TRBV5-1; D: NA; length: 16; J: TRBJ2-7; size: NA; DNA: TGCGCCAGCAGCCGGTCCACCAGCGACCGTCTAAGCGAGCAGTACTTC; CDR3: CASSRSTSDRLSEQYF
V: TRBV7-9; D: TRBD1; length: 13; J: TRBJ1-2; size: NA; DNA: TGTGCCAGCAGCCGACAGGGAGAGGGTGGCTACACCTTC; CDR3: CASSRQGEGGYTF
V: TRBV13; D: NA; length: 13; J: TRBJ2-5; size: NA; DNA: TGTGCCAGCAGCCCAGGGGTTCGGCGAACCCAGTACTTC; CDR3: CASSPGVRRTQYF
V: TRBV7-8; D: NA; length: 14; J: TRBJ2-5; size: NA; DNA: TGTGCCAGCAGCCGAGGGACACTTCAAGAGACCCAGTACTTC; CDR3: CASSRGTLQETQYF
V: TRBV27; D: NA; length: 15; J: TRBJ2-7; size: NA; DNA: TGTGCCAGCAGTCCCCGGGGGAGCAGGACCTACGAGCAGTACTTC; CDR3: CASSPRGSRTYEQYF
V: TRBV15; D: NA; length: 14; J: TRBJ2-7; size: NA; DNA: TGTGCCACCAGCAGAGCAGGGGTCGGTTACGAGCAGTACTTC; CDR3: CATSRAGVGYEQYF
V: TRBV6-5; D: NA; length: 12; J: TRBJ2-1; size: NA; DNA: TGTGCCAGCAGTACAGGGATTCGTGAGCAGTTCTTC; CDR3: CASSTGIREQFF
V: TRBV7-3; D: NA; length: 16; J: TRBJ2-5; size: NA; DNA: TGTGCCAGCAGCCCAAGTGGTGCTAGCGCACAAGAGACCCAGTACTTC; CDR3: CASSPSGASAQETQYF
V: TRBV24-1; D: TRBD2; length: 17; J: TRBJ2-1; size: NA; DNA: TGTGCCACCAGTGATTTGGGGACTAGCGGGAGAGCCTATGAGCAGTTCTTC; CDR3: CATSDLGTSGRAYEQFF
V: TRBV11-1; D: TRBD2; length: 16; J: TRBJ2-7; size: once; DNA: TGTGCCAGCAGCTCCATTCTAGCGGGAGGACTCCTCGAGCAGTACTTC; CDR3: CASSSILAGGLLEQYF
V: TRBV5-8; D: TRBD1; length: 15; J: TRBJ1-1; size: NA; DNA: TGTGCCAGCAGCTTCTACAGGGGGCTCCCGGAGGGAGCTTTCTTT; CDR3: CASSFYRGLPEGAFF
V: TRBV18; D: NA; length: 17; J: TRBJ1-1; size: NA; DNA: TGTGCCAGCTCACTTAGTATACGAGGTAGTTTGGACACTGAAGCTTTCTTT; CDR3: CASSLSIRGSLDTEAFF
V: TRBV4-1; D: NA; length: 16; J: TRBJ2-5; size: NA; DNA: TGCGCCAGCAGCCGTCGAAATGCGGGACCTGGGGAGACCCAGTACTTC; CDR3: CASSRRNAGPGETQYF
V: TRBV6-1; D: NA; length: 14; J: TRBJ2-7; size: NA; DNA: TGTGCCAGCAGTGATTCCGGCGGGGCCTACGAGCAGTACTTC; CDR3: CASSDSGGAYEQYF
V: TRBV7-9; D: NA; length: 15; J: TRBJ2-7; size: NA; DNA: TGTGCCAGCAGCTCCCGAGGCGAACGGGTTTACGAGCAGTACTTC; CDR3: CASSSRGERVYEQYF
V: TRBV6-5; D: TRBD2; length: 16; J: TRBJ2-7; size: NA; DNA: TGTGCCAGCAGTTACTCGCAGTGGGGGGGAAACTACGAGCAGTACTTC; CDR3: CASSYSQWGGNYEQYF
V: TRBV4-3; D: TRBD1; length: 15; J: TRBJ1-2; size: NA; DNA: TGCGCCAGCAGCCAGGGGGACAGCGCTTACTATGGCTACACCTTC; CDR3: CASSQGDSAYYGYTF
V: TRBV2; D: TRBD1; length: 15; J: TRBJ2-2; size: NA; DNA: TGTGCCAGCAGGTTAAACAGGGGGCTTACCGGGGAGCTGTTTTTT; CDR3: CASRLNRGLTGELFF
V: TRBV5-1; D: NA; length: 11; J: TRBJ2-6; size: NA; DNA: TGCGCCAGCAGCGCCGGACTGTTCACAGCTTTC; CDR3: CASSAGLFTAF
V: TRBV24-1; D: TRBD1; length: 15; J: TRBJ1-2; size: NA; DNA: TGTGCCACCAGTGACCCGGGACAGGGGGACTATGGCTACACCTTC; CDR3: CATSDPGQGDYGYTF
V: TRBV5-1; D: NA; length: 13; J: TRBJ1-1; size: NA; DNA: TGCGCCAGCAGCTCACAGGGTGGGACTGAAGCTTTCTTT; CDR3: CASSSQGGTEAFF
V: TRBV7-8; D: TRBD2; length: 17; J: TRBJ2-3; size: NA; DNA: TGTGCCAGCAGCTTAAGGGGAGCGGGGGGTTTCACAGATACGCAGTATTTT; CDR3: CASSLRGAGGFTDTQYF
V: TRBV9; D: TRBD1; length: 14; J: TRBJ1-1; size: NA; DNA: TGTGCCAGCAGCGTTGGACAGGGTAGGACTGAAGCTTTCTTT; CDR3: CASSVGQGRTEAFF